This TCR beta chain emerged from a study of Ad26.COV2.S vaccination and SARS-CoV-2 variants. Study-level points and caveats: In TCR breadth and depth analyses, total T cell responses may have been underestimated.

This clone came up a few times. What it binds is not known. This CDR3 comprises 15 residues. V shed 5 bases, J shed 10 bases, and the junction held 9 bases outside the gene matches. Germline V gene data show CDR1 as LNHDA and CDR2 as SQIVND (reference sequence). Sample treatment: some 20 received Ad26.COV2.S at low or high dose, single or two shots; about 5 received placebo; per-sample allocation not given. Day 63 following the first vaccine or placebo injection was when the samples were taken. The vaccine antigen was prefusion-stabilized Wuhan SARS-CoV-2 spike. Only in-frame clones appear in the TCRdb table, and some are missing; sequencing was by immunoSEQ multiplex PCR. In the table there are about 430,000 clones, around 90% of which are singletons.

The V and J genes are TRBV19 and TRBJ1-6, with 9 nucleotides matching TRBD1. The clonotype was recovered from a person between 18 and 60 years old who received the Ad26.COV2.S COVID-19 vaccine or a placebo. The material sequenced was peripheral blood, taken in a trial of Ad26.COV2.S vaccine versus placebo. The CDR3 loop is CASSANTGGLSPLHF. Here the CDR3 DNA reads TGTGCCAGTAGTGCCAATACAGGGGGCCTCTCACCCCTCCACTTT.